The sequence of this T cell receptor (beta chain) was determined in a study of siplizumab effects on memory and regulatory T cells (dated by TCRdb to between 2018 and 2021). Looking at the study overall: The effect of the anti-CD2 antibody siplizumab on alloreactive T-cell subsets was examined in allogeneic mixed lymphocyte reactions constructed from human PBMCs. Broader findings and caveats from the paper: Siplizumab significantly lowered the cumulative frequency of alloreactive sequences that could be traced to unstimulated CD4+ memory T cells. Compared with memory T cells, unstimulated naive T cells appeared more diverse, and naive cells seemed to make a substantial contribution to the alloresponse. Because sequences at frequencies below about 10^-5 were poorly captured, only a minor fraction of alloreactive clones could be mapped back to unstimulated subsets. Among mappable alloreactive CD4+ clones, an average Treg-derived fraction of about 69% was observed with siplizumab, compared with roughly 27% in control reactions. About 75-96% of proliferating CD4+ or CD8+ clones could not be given a naive or memory phenotype. Whether proliferating Tregs from siplizumab cultures were suppressive was not functionally confirmed.

Sorted unstimulated T cells and proliferating T cells recovered from mixed lymphocyte reactions underwent TCRbeta CDR3 sequencing. Fresh whole blood from around eleven HLA-typed healthy donors served as the source for isolating PBMCs. To map where alloreactive clones came from, CD4+ regulatory T cells in the unstimulated state were FACS-sorted. The CDR3 measures 16 amino acids from cysteine to phenylalanine. Of all the DNA, just the CDR3 is kept, 48 bases in frame from base 1. This clone was detected once. Its binding antigen is unknown. No per-base quality is available; no much larger clone lies one base away. The library was prepared using the immunoSEQ multiplex PCR assay. The deep sequencing platform assayed about 10^5 TCR templates per sample. Genomic DNA extracted from sorted T cells was the material used for TCRbeta CDR3 sequencing. The authors processed their data as follows. Clonal analysis of TCRbeta CDR3 data was done in the R programming language. Comparing unstimulated samples against CFSE-low samples taken after the reaction was how alloreactive CD4+ and CD8+ clones were defined. Alloreactive CD4+ clones were assigned to regulatory or non-regulatory origin by matching sequences to sorted unstimulated Treg and non-Treg repertoires. TCRdb took over this immuneACCESS table, retaining in-frame rearrangements with V and J assigned. Such tables are incomplete; in checked studies, under half of the missing clones stem from an unresolved V gene, and the remainder is unexplained. V and J calls and clone size follow that table, whereas D and trimming were derived from the DNA. The sample table records about 82,000 clones; approximately 88% of these occur just once. Approximately 1.5% of the sample goes to the ten largest clones.

The rearranged segments are TRBV12-2 and TRBJ1-5; the DNA was not used to check the table's D call, TRBD1. TRBV12-2 is noted as a pseudogene. The specimen sequenced was Tregs sorted from blood. The TCR sequence derives from a human donor in good health. The base sequence is TGTGCAAGTCGCTTAGCGGGTCATCAGGGTAATCAGCCCCAGCATTTT. This translates into CASRLAGHQGNQPQHF.